The text below deals with one TCR beta chain. Antigen specificity is unknown. J lost 15 bases, V lost 3 bases, and 14 bases had no gene match. From germline, CDR1 is SEHNR and CDR2 FQNEAQ (reference sequence). CDR3 length equals 14 residues. Clones were read by immunoSEQ multiplex PCR, and TCRdb kept only the in-frame ones, dropping some. The sample includes 38,000 or so clones, approximately 85% of them seen just once. PCR or immunohistochemistry showed mismatch repair deficiency in every enrolled patient. TCRs were sequenced from a few patients responding to pembrolizumab. The entry originates in a study of PD-1 blockade in mismatch repair-deficient tumors. Looking at the study overall: All were previously treated, progressing patients with approximately 12 mismatch repair-deficient cancer types. General study results and limits: Rapid post-treatment expansion, then contraction, generally preceding radiologic response, marked tumor-resident clones.

This rearrangement joins TRBV7-9 to TRBJ2-1; 7 bases map to TRBD1. The input for sequencing was peripheral blood, taken around 75 weeks after starting pembrolizumab. The sequence derives from an adult with mismatch repair-deficient cancer. The CDR3 DNA sequence: TGTGCCAGCAGCTTCCAGGGGCAGGGGGTTTTGGGGTTCTTC. This sequence encodes CASSFQGQGVLGFF.